These 26 T cell receptor beta chains were sequenced from one sample in a study of T cells in Graves' hyperthyroidism and ophthalmopathy. Amplified TCR beta CDR3 regions came from RNA transcripts. The HTBI set primed first-round TCR CDR3 RT-PCR. TCRdb itself ran the multiplex PCR reads through MiXCR, one entry per CDR3 protein. The table lists roughly 500,000 distinct CDR3 sequences, about 20% of them singletons. The sample taken for sequencing was blood. The receptors were gathered from a woman aged 65 to 85 with Graves' ophthalmopathy.

This clonotype was found many times. The gene calls are TRBV13 and TRBJ2-1; 8 bases align to TRBD1. Germline trimming cut 0 bases from V and 6 bases from J; bases unmatched to any gene: 1. Germline values: CDR1 PRHDT, CDR2 FYEKMQ (reference sequence). CDR3 size: 14 residues. The CDR3 reads CASSLGQGGNEQFF. CDR3 nucleotides: TGTGCCAGCAGCTTAGGACAGGGGGGCAATGAGCAGTTCTTC.

This chain links TRBV6-2 or TRBV6-3 with TRBJ2-1; 8 bases map to TRBD1. Germline-derived CDR1 and CDR2 are MNHEY and SVGEGT. V gave up 2 bases and J gave up 6 bases; unmatched junction bases: 6. This CDR3 region has 15 residues. In DNA, the CDR3 is TGTGCCAGCAGTTACCGGGACAGGAGAAGCAATGAGCAGTTCTTC. It codes for CASSYRDRRSNEQFF.

The rearrangement links TRBV19 to TRBJ2-3, with D tentatively TRBD2 (5 bases). The CDR3 totals 17 residues. Per the germline V gene, CDR1 is LNHDA and CDR2 is SQIVND (reference sequence). With 1 base removed from V and 0 bases from J, the gap between germline ends came to 14 bases. CDR3 amino acids: CASSIGVLARSTDTQYF. The CDR3 coding sequence is TGTGCCAGTAGTATAGGGGTCTTAGCGCGGAGCACAGATACGCAGTATTTT.

As concerns this clonotype: One end of the junction fails to match germline, which may point to a read error. This chain joins TRBV7-9 and TRBJ1-1, with D unresolved. Germline V lookup: CDR1 SEHNR, CDR2 FQNEAQ (reference sequence). The CDR3 runs to 13 residues. The CDR3: CTSSLGVNTEAFF. The CDR3 nucleotides are TGTACCAGCAGCTTAGGCGTGAACACTGAAGCTTTCTTT. The entire variable domain, with the rest obtained from reference TRBV7-9 and TRBJ1-1, is as follows: DTGVSQNPRHKITKRGQNVTFRCDPISEHNRLYWYRQTLGQGPEFLTYFQNEAQLEKSRLLSDRFSAERPKGSFSTLEIQRTEQGDSAMYLCTSSLGVNTEAFFGQGTRLTVV.

The sample holds many counts of this clonotype. The chain has TRBV12-3 or TRBV12-4 and TRBJ2-5, with D maybe TRBD2 (6 bases). This CDR3 is built from 14 residues. V lost 5 bases to trimming and J lost 4 bases, with 14 bases between them. The CDR3 here is CASSPRASVETQYF. As DNA, the CDR3 is TGTGCCAGCAGTCCGCGGGCTAGCGTAGAGACCCAGTACTTC.

This sequence joins TRBV7-9 and TRBJ1-5, with unresolved D. The CDR3 extends over 13 amino acids. V shed 5 bases and J shed 3 bases, with 8 bases lying between them. Germline assignment: CDR1 SEHNR and CDR2 FQNEAQ (reference sequence). This chain's CDR3 is CASSQDANQPQHF. In nucleotides, the CDR3 is TGTGCCAGCAGCCAGGACGCCAATCAGCCCCAGCATTTT.

The chain's CDR3 is CAWKLLGTGYETQYF. The CDR3, as DNA: TGTGCCTGGAAGCTACTCGGGACAGGGTACGAGACCCAGTACTTC. This sequence joins TRBV30 and TRBJ2-5, with 9 bases fitting TRBD1. Trimming at V came to 4 bases and at J to 5 bases, leaving 11 bases not matched to a gene. The CDR3 extends over 15 amino acids. Per germline, CDR1 GTSNPN and CDR2 SVGIG (reference sequence).

Only a few counts were recorded for this clonotype. J is TRBJ2-3 and V is TRBV5-1, with TRBD1 matching over 9 bases. The CDR3 sequence is 15 residues long. The V gene end was trimmed by 2 bases and the J gene end by 3 bases; junction bases not matched to a gene: 4. Germline V gene lookup returns CDR1 SGHRS and CDR2 YFSETQ. CDR3 coding DNA: TGCGCCAGCAGCTTCTTGGGACAGGGAACAGATACGCAGTATTTT. Translation: CASSFLGQGTDTQYF.

The chain joins TRBV18 to TRBJ2-5; D uncertain. This CDR3 spans 14 amino acids. Germline CDR1 reads KGHSH; CDR2 reads LQKENI. Trimming took 3 bases from V and 5 from J, leaving 13 bases between them. The CDR3 DNA follows: TGTGCCAGCTCACCGACAAGCGCGGAGGAGACCCAGTACTTC. Its translation is CASSPTSAEETQYF.

This CDR3 is CSASPPGGVRFGEQFF. The CDR3 DNA sequence: TGCAGTGCTAGTCCCCCGGGGGGGGTAAGGTTCGGAGAGCAGTTCTTC. This chain connects TRBV20-1 to TRBJ2-1; 8 nucleotides line up with TRBD2. Germline V CDR1 and CDR2: DFQATT, SNEGSKA (reference sequence). The CDR3 sequence is 16 residues long. The V segment lost 3 bases and the J segment 10 bases; nucleotides outside the gene matches: 17.

The chain links TRBV5-1 to TRBJ1-1; D gene unclear. Germline V gene data show CDR1 as SGHRS and CDR2 as YFSETQ. The CDR3 extends over 13 amino acids. Trimming cost V 4 bases and J 1 base, with 8 bases left between them. The CDR3 DNA reads TGCGCCAGCAGCGCTATGGAGAACACTGAAGCTTTCTTT. It encodes CASSAMENTEAFF.

V gene TRBV5-1 combines with J gene TRBJ1-2, with a possible D match to TRBD1 (5 bases). V lost 6 bases and J 3 bases, leaving 15 bases between the germline ends. This CDR3 contains 14 residues. Germline V gives CDR1 SGHRS, CDR2 YFSETQ. The CDR3 DNA sequence: TGCGCCAGCACTCCACTTATAGGGGACTATGGCTACACCTTC. This gives the protein CASTPLIGDYGYTF.

This chain links TRBV5-1 with TRBJ2-2; the D is unclear. Trimming removed 0 bases at V and 0 bases at J, with 6 bases between. Germline lookup yields CDR1 SGHRS and CDR2 YFSETQ. This CDR3 contains 15 residues. The CDR3 nucleotides read TGCGCCAGCAGCTTGGAGGTAGCGAACACCGGGGAGCTGTTTTTT. It yields the protein CASSLEVANTGELFF.

The chain links TRBV15 to TRBJ2-2; a possible D gene is TRBD1 (5 bases). CDR1 LNHNV and CDR2 YYDKDF come from the germline V gene (reference sequence). V was cut by 9 bases and J by 2 bases, with 16 bases left in between. The CDR3 runs to 15 residues. This CDR3 is CATTAQGFNTGELFF. CDR3 DNA sequence: TGTGCCACGACCGCTCAGGGTTTTAACACCGGGGAGCTGTTTTTT.

This clonotype has more than one count but fewer than ten. This chain links TRBV15 with TRBJ1-2; weak D call: TRBD1 (6 bases). The germline V gene encodes CDR1 LNHNV and CDR2 YYDKDF (reference sequence). With 6 bases removed from V and 9 bases from J, the gap between germline ends came to 17 bases. There are 13 residues in the CDR3. CDR3 bases: TGTGCCACCAGAGAGGGGGAGGTGGGTCGCTACACCTTC. Protein: CATREGEVGRYTF. Full variable domain (rest looked up from reference TRBV15 and TRBJ1-2): DAMVIQNPRYQVTQFGKPVTLSCSQTLNHNVMYWYQQKSSQAPKLLFHYYDKDFNNEADTPDNFQSRRPNTSFCFLDIRSPGLGDTAMYLCATREGEVGRYTFGSGTRLTVV.

This clonotype appeared a few times. V is TRBV30 and J is TRBJ2-3; the D gene is possibly TRBD1 (7 bases). Germline V lookup: CDR1 GTSNPN, CDR2 SVGIG (reference sequence). This CDR3 is built from 13 residues. V lost 4 bases and J lost 4, with 12 bases in between. The CDR3 DNA follows: TGTGCCTGGACCGTCAGGGGGGCAGATACGCAGTATTTT. Its translation: CAWTVRGADTQYF.

The CDR3, as DNA: TGTGCCAGCAGTTACTCTTTTAGGGCTTTCTTT. This codes for CASSYSFRAFF. The chain combines TRBV6-5 with TRBJ1-1; D gene unclear. Trimming pared 0 bases from V and 11 bases from J, leaving 7 bases between. Germline-derived CDR1 and CDR2 are MNHEY and SVGAGI. This CDR3 has 11 amino acids.

This sequence joins TRBV11-2 and TRBJ2-3; a weak D match, TRBD2 (6 bases). V lost 2 bases to trimming and J lost 4 bases, with 22 bases between them. Germline V gene sequence: CDR1 SGHAT, CDR2 FQNNGV. The CDR3 sequence is 18 residues long. CDR3 bases: TGTGCCAGCAGCTTATACCTTCTCGCGGGAATCATGCCAGATACGCAGTATTTT. Amino acids: CASSLYLLAGIMPDTQYF. The complete variable domain, with remaining parts taken from reference TRBV11-2 and TRBJ2-3, reads EAGVAQSPRYKIIEKRQSVAFWCNPISGHATLYWYQQILGQGPKLLIQFQNNGVVDDSQLPKDRFSAERLKGVDSTLKIQPAKLEDSAVYLCASSLYLLAGIMPDTQYFGPGTRLTVL.

This clonotype was picked up a small number of times. DNA for the CDR3: TGCGCCAGCAGCTTGGGGCGTCTAGCGGGAGGTCGAACAGATACGCAGTATTTT. The encoded protein is CASSLGRLAGGRTDTQYF. V is TRBV5-1 and J is TRBJ2-3, with TRBD2 matching 11 bases. V was clipped by 0 bases and J by 3 bases; unmatched bases: 9. CDR3 length: 18 amino acids. Germline loops: CDR1 SGHRS, CDR2 YFSETQ.

This clonotype showed up just a few times. The CDR3 reads CASSPAGGPFNEQFF. The CDR3 coding sequence is TGTGCCAGCAGCCCAGCGGGAGGGCCCTTCAATGAGCAGTTCTTC. This chain connects TRBV4-2 to TRBJ2-1, with TRBD2 matching 10 bases. The junction had 6 bases not matched to a gene; V was cut back by 4 bases and J by 6 bases. The length of the CDR3 is 15 residues. Germline CDR1 LGHNA, CDR2 YNFKEQ.

This clonotype was picked up a small number of times. The rearrangement uses TRBV20-1 and TRBJ2-5; the D gene could be TRBD1 or TRBD2 (5 bases each). The length of the CDR3 is 13 residues. Looked up from germline, CDR1 is DFQATT and CDR2 is SNEGSKA (reference sequence). V dropped 6 bases and J dropped 2 bases, with 13 bases sitting between them. Here the CDR3 DNA reads TGCAGTGCCCCGGGACCACTTCAAGAGACCCAGTACTTC. It codes for CSAPGPLQETQYF.

The chain uses TRBV30 and TRBJ2-3; D not resolved. The CDR3 has 14 residues. Trimming pared 3 bases from V and 2 bases from J, leaving 12 bases between. Germline V gene sequence: CDR1 GTSNPN, CDR2 SVGIG (reference sequence). Here the CDR3 DNA reads TGTGCCTGGAGAAATAGGCACAACACAGATACGCAGTATTTT. It specifies CAWRNRHNTDTQYF. The full variable domain, in which reference TRBV30 and TRBJ2-3 provide the parts outside the CDR3, is SQTIHQWPATLVQPVGSPLSLECTVEGTSNPNLYWYRQAAGRGLQLLFYSVGIGQISSEVPQNLSASRPQDRQFILSSKKLLLSDSGFYLCAWRNRHNTDTQYFGPGTRLTVL.

This clonotype was seen repeatedly, ten times or more. This chain uses TRBV5-1 with TRBJ2-7; 8 positions match TRBD1. With V trimmed by 4 bases and J by 5 bases, 11 bases remained unmatched. The V gene's germline CDR1 is SGHRS and CDR2 YFSETQ. The length of the CDR3 is 15 residues. The CDR3 coding sequence is TGCGCCAGCAGCGAGCCTGACAGGGGACTCCACGAGCAGTACTTC. Amino acids: CASSEPDRGLHEQYF.

This clonotype appeared a few times. A read error may produce the germline difference seen at one junction end. V gene TRBV7-8 combines with J gene TRBJ2-7, with D possibly being TRBD1 (5 bases). The CDR3 contains 12 residues. Germline values: CDR1 SGHVS, CDR2 FQNEAQ. The CDR3: CASRLGDYEQYF. The CDR3 DNA is TGTGCCAGCAGATTAGGGGATTACGAGCAGTACTTC.

Regarding this clonotype: One end of the junction is discordant with germline, which a read error may explain. This chain links TRBV28 with TRBJ2-2; no clear D. This CDR3 is 14 amino acids long. The germline CDR1 and CDR2 sequences are MDHEN and SYDVKM. The CDR3 DNA is TGTGCCGGCAGTTTTAGACAGAACACCGGGGAGCTGTTTTTT. Its translation: CAGSFRQNTGELFF.

Turning to this clonotype: The junction shows a germline mismatch at one end, possibly a read error. V gene TRBV24-1 combines with J gene TRBJ2-3; TRBD2 aligns across 7 bases. In germline, CDR1 is KGHDR, CDR2 SFDVKD. The CDR3 totals 15 residues. The CDR3 coding sequence is TGTGCCACCAGTGAGGGGAGGGCCTCACCAGATACGCGGTATTTT. It is translated as CATSEGRASPDTRYF.